The rows below give T cell receptor beta chains drawn from one sample of a study of OX40 agonist ivuxolimab in advanced cancers. Sequencing used immunoSEQ multiplex PCR; TCRdb keeps in-frame clones, though not all of them. The data show more than 45,000 clones, 89% seen once. The sequencing used CD4+ or CD8+ T cells sorted from blood, collected in a trial of the OX40 agonist ivuxolimab. The receptors stem from an adult with an advanced solid tumor such as melanoma, head and neck, liver or kidney cancer. CDR3s include the opening cysteine and the closing phenylalanine or tryptophan. The order of the fields is D gene, J gene, clone size, V gene, CDR3 DNA, CDR3 protein. The D gene is left open where the match is weak. Not every row has a clone size; where given, it reads once, few, many or a size class.

. | TRBJ2-1 | . | TRBV6-5 | TGTGCCAGCTCCGGGGGGCCCTTATACAATGAGCAGTTCTTC | CASSGGPLYNEQFF
. | TRBJ1-2 | . | TRBV11-2 | TGTGCCAGCAGCCCGATGGATCCTAACTATGGCTACACCTTC | CASSPMDPNYGYTF
. | TRBJ1-6 | . | TRBV6-5 | TGTGCCAGCAGTTACTCGGGGGGCGGCAATTCACCCCTCCACTTT | CASSYSGGGNSPLHF
. | TRBJ1-2 | . | TRBV5-4 | TGTGCCAGCAGCTTGGCGACCGGGGGGGGCTATGGCTACACCTTC | CASSLATGGGYGYTF
. | TRBJ1-2 | . | TRBV29-1 | TGCAGCGTCGCCTTCGGGGGGAACTATGGCTACACCTTC | CSVAFGGNYGYTF
. | TRBJ2-3 | . | TRBV6-5 | TGTGCCAGCAGTCCCGACCAAAACACAGATACGCAGTATTTT | CASSPDQNTDTQYF
. | TRBJ1-1 | . | TRBV27 | TGTGCCAGCAGTTTATACGGGAACTTGAACACTGAAGCTTTCTTT | CASSLYGNLNTEAFF
. | TRBJ1-1 | . | TRBV30 | TGTGCCTGGAGTGTTACGGGGGATGAAGCTTTCTTT | CAWSVTGDEAFF
. | TRBJ1-5 | . | TRBV7-8 | TGTGCCAGCAGCCCCGGGGACGGCAATCAGCCCCAGCATTTT | CASSPGDGNQPQHF
. | TRBJ2-1 | . | TRBV27 | TGTGCCAGCAGTTTAAGGAGCGATCCTGGCTATGAGCAGTTCTTC | CASSLRSDPGYEQFF
. | TRBJ1-1 | once | TRBV19 | TGTGCCAGTTCGAACTACCTGGCACAGGGTGCGTCTACTGAAGCTTTCTTT | CASSNYLAQGASTEAFF
. | TRBJ2-1 | . | TRBV9 | TGTGCCAGCAGCGTAGCGACCTACAATGAGCAGTTCTTC | CASSVATYNEQFF
. | TRBJ1-2 | few | TRBV25-1 | TGTGCCAGCGGCGATTACTATGGCTACACCTTC | CASGDYYGYTF
TRBD2 | TRBJ2-3 | . | TRBV5-6 | TGTGCCAGCAGCTTGGGACTAGCGGGATTCACAGATACGCAGTATTTT | CASSLGLAGFTDTQYF
. | TRBJ2-6 | . | TRBV4-3 | TGCGCCAGCAGCCAAGATGGGGGGCTTGGGGCCAACGTCCTGACTTTC | CASSQDGGLGANVLTF
TRBD1 | TRBJ1-6 | . | TRBV2 | TGTGCCAGCAGTGAGGGCCCTCCGGGACAGAATAATTCACCCCTCCACTTT | CASSEGPPGQNNSPLHF
TRBD2 | TRBJ2-5 | . | TRBV2 | TGTGCCAGCATAAGCGGGACTAGCGGGAGGGCCGGGACCCAGTACTTC | CASISGTSGRAGTQYF
. | TRBJ2-7 | . | TRBV2 | TGTGCCAGCAGGATCCCGCCCTACGAGCAGTACTTC | CASRIPPYEQYF
TRBD1 | TRBJ1-6 | . | TRBV6-5 | TGTGCCAGCAGTCGCGGGACAGGGATCGATTCACCCCTCCACTTT | CASSRGTGIDSPLHF
. | TRBJ2-2 | . | TRBV6-5 | TGTGCCAGCAGTCCCCACCCCGGGGAGCTGTTTTTT | CASSPHPGELFF
TRBD1 | TRBJ1-2 | few | TRBV7-9 | TGTGCCAGCACTTCAGGGGGCCTCTATGGCTACACCTTC | CASTSGGLYGYTF
. | TRBJ2-7 | . | TRBV14 | TGTGCCAGCAGCCACCCGCCGGAGGCTTACGAGCAGTACTTC | CASSHPPEAYEQYF
. | TRBJ1-5 | many | TRBV6-5 | TGTGCCAGCAGTTACGAAGAGGGAACTCAGCCCCAGCATTTT | CASSYEEGTQPQHF
TRBD2 | TRBJ2-1 | . | TRBV6-5 | TGTGCCAGCAGTCTAGCGGGGGCCTACAATGAGCAGTTCTTC | CASSLAGAYNEQFF
. | TRBJ2-7 | . | TRBV6-5 | TGTGCCAGCAGTTACTCTACAGGGTTCGAGCAGTACTTC | CASSYSTGFEQYF
. | TRBJ2-1 | . | TRBV23-1 | TGCGCCAGCACCCCAATAGGTGGGACGCAGTTCTTC | CASTPIGGTQFF
. | TRBJ2-1 | . | TRBV4-2 | TGTGCCAGCAGCCAAGATTTCACGGGCGGAAATGAGCAGTTCTTC | CASSQDFTGGNEQFF
TRBD2 | TRBJ2-5 | . | TRBV29-1 | TGCAGCGTTGAAAGGCGGGGGGAGGCTCAAGAGACCCAGTACTTC | CSVERRGEAQETQYF
. | TRBJ2-1 | . | TRBV4-1 | TGCGCCAGTTCAGGGCCACACCACAATGAGCAGTTCTTC | CASSGPHHNEQFF
TRBD2 | TRBJ2-1 | once | TRBV7-9 | TGTGCCTCTAGGACGGGAGGGCCTATGGATGAGCAGTTCTTC | CASRTGGPMDEQFF
TRBD1 | TRBJ2-2 | . | TRBV7-3 | TGTGCCAGCAGCTGGGGCACAGGGGGGCAGTCCGGGGAGCTGTTTTTT | CASSWGTGGQSGELFF
. | TRBJ1-1 | . | TRBV25-1 | TGTGCCAGCAGAATAGGACTGCACACTGAAGCTTTCTTT | CASRIGLHTEAFF
. | TRBJ1-5 | few | TRBV19 | TGTGCCAGTAGTCCTGGGGGTGCTGATCAGCCCCAGCATTTT | CASSPGGADQPQHF
. | TRBJ2-2 | . | TRBV30 | TGTGCCACTTTCTGGAGGGACAGCGGCACCGGGGAGCTGTTTTTT | CATFWRDSGTGELFF
. | TRBJ2-1 | . | TRBV9 | TGTGCCAGCAGCAGCGGGCCCTACAATGAGCAGTTCTTC | CASSSGPYNEQFF
. | TRBJ2-1 | . | TRBV19 | TGTGCCAGTAGTCCACACCGGACGCTGGGGGATGAGCAGTTCTTC | CASSPHRTLGDEQFF
. | TRBJ2-1 | . | TRBV5-4 | TGTGCCAGCAGCCTTCGATGCTCTGTGGCCTGTGGGTACAATGAGCAGTTCTTC | CASSLRCSVACGYNEQFF
. | TRBJ2-7 | . | TRBV28 | TGTGCCAGCACCCGGGGATTCTTCTACGAGCAGTACTTC | CASTRGFFYEQYF
. | TRBJ2-5 | . | TRBV6-5 | TGTGCCAGCAGTTTCCAGGGAGAGACCCAGTACTTC | CASSFQGETQYF
. | TRBJ1-1 | . | TRBV12-5 | TGTGCTAGTGGAACCGGACAGTTTGAAGCTTTCTTT | CASGTGQFEAFF
. | TRBJ1-1 | . | TRBV5-1 | TGCGCCAGCAGCTTAGGAGTTAACACTGAAGCTTTCTTT | CASSLGVNTEAFF
. | TRBJ1-5 | . | TRBV6-1 | TGTGCCAGCAGTGAAGGGCGTACAACCACTCAGCCCCAGCATTTT | CASSEGRTTTQPQHF
. | TRBJ1-6 | . | TRBV14 | TGTGCCAGCAGCCTCCTGTCTGCTCCCCTCCACTTT | CASSLLSAPLHF
. | TRBJ2-7 | . | TRBV29-1 | TGCAGCGTTGGAACGGGCTCCTACGAGCAGTACTTC | CSVGTGSYEQYF
TRBD1 | TRBJ2-1 | . | TRBV7-8 | TGTGCCAGCAGCCCCGGGACAGGTTACAATGAGCAGTTCTTC | CASSPGTGYNEQFF
TRBD2 | TRBJ2-7 | . | TRBV4-1 | TGCGCCAGCAGCCAAGCAGTACTAGCGGGAGGGGTCGTCGAGCAGTACTTC | CASSQAVLAGGVVEQYF
. | TRBJ2-2 | . | TRBV14 | TGTGCCAGCAGCCAAGATCCATTGGGGATCGCCGGGGAGCTGTTTTTT | CASSQDPLGIAGELFF
TRBD2 | TRBJ2-1 | . | TRBV7-8 | TGTGCCAGCAGCCTCCTAGCGGGGGCCTACAATGAGCAGTTCTTC | CASSLLAGAYNEQFF
TRBD1 | TRBJ2-7 | . | TRBV7-9 | TGTGCCAGCAGCCCTAGAGGGGGACAGGGGGTCCACGAGCAGTACTTC | CASSPRGGQGVHEQYF
. | TRBJ2-5 | . | TRBV6-5 | TGTGCCACCGGCGGCTGGGAACAAGAGACCCAGTACTTC | CATGGWEQETQYF
TRBD2 | TRBJ2-1 | . | TRBV29-1 | TGCAGCGCAAAAGACCGGGCTAGCGGGACTAATGAGCAGTTCTTC | CSAKDRASGTNEQFF
. | TRBJ1-2 | once | TRBV11-2 | TGTGCCAGCAGCTTAGATCCATCGAATAACTATGGCTACACCTTC | CASSLDPSNNYGYTF